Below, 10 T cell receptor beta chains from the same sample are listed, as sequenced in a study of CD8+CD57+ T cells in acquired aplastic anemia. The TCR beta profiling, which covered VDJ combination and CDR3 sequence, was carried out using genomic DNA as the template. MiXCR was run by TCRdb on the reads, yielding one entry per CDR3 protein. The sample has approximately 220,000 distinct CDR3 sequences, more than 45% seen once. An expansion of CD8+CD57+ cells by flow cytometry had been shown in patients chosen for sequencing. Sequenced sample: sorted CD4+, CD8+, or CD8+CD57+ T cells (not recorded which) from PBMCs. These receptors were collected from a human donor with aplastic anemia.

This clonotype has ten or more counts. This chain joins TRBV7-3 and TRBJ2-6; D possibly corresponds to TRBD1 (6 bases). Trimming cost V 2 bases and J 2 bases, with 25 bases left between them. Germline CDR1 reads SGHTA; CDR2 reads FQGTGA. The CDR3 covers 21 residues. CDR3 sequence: CASSLFSPKVGGLAGANVLTF. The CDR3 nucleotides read TGTGCCAGCAGCTTATTTTCTCCAAAAGTAGGGGGATTGGCTGGGGCCAACGTCCTGACTTTC.

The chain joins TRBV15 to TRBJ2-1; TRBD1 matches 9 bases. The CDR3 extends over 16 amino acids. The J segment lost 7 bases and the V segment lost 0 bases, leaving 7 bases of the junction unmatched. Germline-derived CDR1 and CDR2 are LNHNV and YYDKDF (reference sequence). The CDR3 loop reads CATSRDGTGCLNEQFF. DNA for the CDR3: TGTGCCACCAGCAGAGACGGGACAGGGTGTTTGAATGAGCAGTTCTTC.

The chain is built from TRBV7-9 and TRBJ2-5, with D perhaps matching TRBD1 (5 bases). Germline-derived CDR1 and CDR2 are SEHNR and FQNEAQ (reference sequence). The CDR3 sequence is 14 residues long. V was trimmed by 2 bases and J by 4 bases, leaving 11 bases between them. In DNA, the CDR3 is TGTGCCAGCAGCTTATTGGGCCAGGGAGAGACCCAGTACTTC. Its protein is CASSLLGQGETQYF.

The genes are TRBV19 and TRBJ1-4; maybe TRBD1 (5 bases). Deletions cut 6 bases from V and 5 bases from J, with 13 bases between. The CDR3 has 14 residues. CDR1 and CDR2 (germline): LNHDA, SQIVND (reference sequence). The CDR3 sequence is CASSDPGLNEKLFF. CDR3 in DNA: TGTGCCAGTAGCGATCCGGGACTCAATGAAAAACTGTTTTTT.

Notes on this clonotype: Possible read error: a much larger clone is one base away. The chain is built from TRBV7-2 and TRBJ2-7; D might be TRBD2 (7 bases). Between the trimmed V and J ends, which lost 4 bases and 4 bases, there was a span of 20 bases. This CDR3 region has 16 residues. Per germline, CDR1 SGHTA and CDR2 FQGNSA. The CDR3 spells CTSSSQGGAPKYEQYF. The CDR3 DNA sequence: TGTACCAGCAGCTCACAAGGGGGGGCTCCAAAATACGAGCAGTACTTC.

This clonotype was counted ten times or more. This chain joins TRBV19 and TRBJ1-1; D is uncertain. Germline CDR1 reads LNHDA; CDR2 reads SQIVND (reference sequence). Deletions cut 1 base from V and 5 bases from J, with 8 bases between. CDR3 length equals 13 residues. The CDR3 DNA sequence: TGTGCCAGTAGTATAGGTTTTCGGACTGAAGCTTTCTTT. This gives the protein CASSIGFRTEAFF.

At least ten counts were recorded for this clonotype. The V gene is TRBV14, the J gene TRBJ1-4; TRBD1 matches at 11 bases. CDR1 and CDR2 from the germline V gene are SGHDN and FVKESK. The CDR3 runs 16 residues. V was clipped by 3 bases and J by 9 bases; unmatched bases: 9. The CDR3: CASSHPAGQGGKKLFF. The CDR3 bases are TGTGCCAGCAGCCACCCCGCGGGACAGGGGGGTAAAAAACTGTTTTTT. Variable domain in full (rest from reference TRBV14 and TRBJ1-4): EAGVTQFPSHSVIEKGQTVTLRCDPISGHDNLYWYRRVMGKEIKFLLHFVKESKQDESGMPNNRFLAERTGGTYSTLKVQPAELEDSGVYFCASSHPAGQGGKKLFFGSGTQLSVL.

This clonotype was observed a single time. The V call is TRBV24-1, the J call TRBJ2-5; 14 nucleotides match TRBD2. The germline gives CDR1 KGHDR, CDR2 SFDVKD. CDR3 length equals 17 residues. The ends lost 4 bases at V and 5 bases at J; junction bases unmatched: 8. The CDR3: CATSDRGTSGSRETQYF. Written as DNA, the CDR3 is TGTGCCACCAGTGACCGCGGGACTAGCGGGAGTAGGGAGACCCAGTACTTC.

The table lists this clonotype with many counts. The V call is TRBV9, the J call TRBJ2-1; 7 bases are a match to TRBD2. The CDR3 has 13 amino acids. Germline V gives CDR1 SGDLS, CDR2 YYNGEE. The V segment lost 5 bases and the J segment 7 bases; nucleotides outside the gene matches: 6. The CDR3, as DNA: TGTGCCAGCAGGTCCGGGGAGGGGAATGAGCAGTTCTTC. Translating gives CASRSGEGNEQFF.

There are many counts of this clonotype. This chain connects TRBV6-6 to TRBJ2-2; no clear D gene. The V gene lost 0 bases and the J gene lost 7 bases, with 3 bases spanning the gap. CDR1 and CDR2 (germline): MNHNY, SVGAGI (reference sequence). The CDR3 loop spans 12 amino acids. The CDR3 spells CASSYSNGELFF. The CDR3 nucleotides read TGTGCCAGCAGTTACTCGAACGGGGAGCTGTTTTTT.